This TCR beta chain was observed in a study of PD-1 blockade in classical Hodgkin lymphoma. This table comes from immunoSEQ multiplex PCR, and its TCRdb copy is limited to in-frame clones, with some not included. This sample has 40,000 to 45,000 clones, with around 69% found just once. The V gene end was trimmed by 2 bases and the J gene end by 8 bases; junction bases not matched to a gene: 14. The CDR3 is 16 amino acids. Germline lookup yields CDR1 SGHNT and CDR2 YENEEA. Time point noted: cycle 4 day 1 (C4D1), after 6 weeks of nivolumab. Every patient had relapsed following autologous stem cell transplantation, and cohorts differed in brentuximab vedotin exposure.

The material sequenced was peripheral blood mononuclear cells (PBMCs), taken before the fourth cycle of nivolumab. The receptor was isolated from a human donor with classical Hodgkin lymphoma. The chain is built from TRBV11-3 and TRBJ1-2, with TRBD1 matching over 7 bases. For the CDR3, the DNA is TGTGCCAGCAGCTTAAAGGGCAGGACAGGTAGAAAAGGCTACACCTTC. Translating gives CASSLKGRTGRKGYTF. Filled out from reference TRBV11-3 and TRBJ1-2, the complete variable domain reads EAGVVQSPRYKIIEKKQPVAFWCNPISGHNTLYWYLQNLGQGPELLIRYENEEAVDDSQLPKDRFSAERLKGVDSTLKIQPAELGDSAVYLCASSLKGRTGRKGYTFGSGTRLTVV.